These 22 T cell receptor beta chains were all obtained from the same sample, sequenced in a study of blood T cell repertoires in COVID-19. Only in-frame clones appear in the TCRdb table, and some are missing; sequencing was by immunoSEQ multiplex PCR. The sample holds around 250,000 clones, roughly 80% seen once. Sequencing input: PBMCs or T cells enriched from blood (not recorded which). Every receptor here comes from a man aged 40-55 years who had been exposed to COVID-19.

The chain couples TRBV3-1 (or the pseudogene TRBV3-2) to TRBJ1-2; D is uncertain. Per the germline V gene, CDR1 is LGHDT and CDR2 is YNNKEL (reference sequence). This CDR3 region has 12 residues. Trimming shortened V by 5 bases and J by 5 bases, and 9 bases separated the two germline ends. This CDR3 is CASSGLIYGYTF. The CDR3, as DNA: TGTGCCAGCAGCGGCTTGATTTATGGCTACACCTTC.

The V call is TRBV5-1, the J call TRBJ1-3, with TRBD1 as a possible D gene (6 bases). Germline CDR1 is SGHRS and CDR2 is YFSETQ. The CDR3 has 15 amino acids. Trimming stripped 0 bases from V and 4 bases from J, with 11 bases between. Here the CDR3 DNA reads TGCGCCAGCAGCTTGGGACAGGCTCAAGGAAACACCATATATTTT. Protein sequence: CASSLGQAQGNTIYF.

This rearrangement joins TRBV25-1 to TRBJ1-1, with a possible D match to TRBD1 (6 bases). Germline lookup yields CDR1 MGHDK and CDR2 SYGVNS. Trimming removed 3 bases from V and 5 bases from J, with 16 bases in between. This CDR3 is built from 15 residues. CDR3 region: CASSDSRDIITEAFF. The CDR3 nucleotides read TGTGCCAGCAGTGACAGTCGGGACATAATTACTGAAGCTTTCTTT.

This rearrangement joins TRBV11-2 to TRBJ2-3, with D uncertain. The CDR3 covers 15 residues. Germline CDR1 SGHAT, CDR2 FQNNGV. Trimming left V 0 bases short and J 2 bases short, with 9 bases between. CDR3: CASSLDAALTDTQYF. CDR3 DNA sequence: TGTGCCAGCAGCTTAGATGCGGCGCTCACAGATACGCAGTATTTT.

The rearrangement joins TRBV11-2 to TRBJ1-1; D is ambiguous. CDR1 is SGHAT and CDR2 is FQNNGV in the germline V gene. The CDR3 runs 13 residues. Trimming took off 5 bases at V and 1 base at J, with 8 bases between the two ends. The CDR3 here is CASSQTRNTEAFF. The CDR3 DNA follows: TGTGCCAGCAGCCAAACTAGGAACACTGAAGCTTTCTTT.

V usage is TRBV14 and J usage is TRBJ1-5; no definite D call. The CDR3 covers 13 residues. Trimming took 3 bases from V and 5 from J, leaving 8 bases between them. Per germline, CDR1 SGHDN and CDR2 FVKESK. The CDR3 sequence is CASSHSRDQPQHF. The CDR3 DNA reads TGTGCCAGCAGCCACAGTCGGGATCAGCCCCAGCATTTT.

DNA for the CDR3: TGTGCCAGCAGTTTTGACATGAGCGGGTCCCCGGTGAAGGACAAAGAGACCCAGTACTTC. This sequence encodes CASSFDMSGSPVKDKETQYF. The chain is built from TRBV28 and TRBJ2-5; perhaps TRBD2 as D (6 bases). Germline loops: CDR1 MDHEN, CDR2 SYDVKM. This CDR3 has 20 amino acids. V gave up 3 bases and J gave up 3 bases, with 29 bases separating them.

The chain carries TRBV5-1 and TRBJ2-1, with 8 bases aligning to TRBD2. This CDR3 has 14 residues. Germline loops: CDR1 SGHRS, CDR2 YFSETQ. Trimming removed 4 bases from V and 5 bases from J; junction bases left unmatched: 5. The CDR3 region has the DNA TGCGCCAGCAGCAGGGGACTAGATGACAATGAGCAGTTCTTC. Translated: CASSRGLDDNEQFF.

The chain joins TRBV6-5 to TRBJ1-1; tentative D call: TRBD1 (5 bases). V lost 5 bases to trimming and J lost 10 bases, with 23 bases between them. This CDR3 has 15 amino acids. In germline, CDR1 is MNHEY, CDR2 SVGAGI. CDR3 region: CASSKTDSRPLGAFF. The CDR3 DNA sequence: TGTGCCAGCAGTAAAACCGACAGTCGCCCCCTTGGAGCTTTCTTT.

V is TRBV2 and J is TRBJ2-7, with 7 positions matching TRBD2. J gave up 6 bases and V 6 bases, and 11 bases lay outside the gene matches. The CDR3 runs 14 residues. Germline V gene lookup returns CDR1 SNHLY and CDR2 FYNNEI. CDR3 coding DNA: TGTGCCAGCAGGCCGGGGGAGGGACTACTCGAGCAGTACTTC. This translates into CASRPGEGLLEQYF.

The V gene is TRBV7-6, the J gene TRBJ2-1; TRBD2 matches at 11 bases. Per germline, CDR1 SGHVS and CDR2 FNYEAQ. After removal of 1 base from V and 7 bases from J, the junction contained 0 bases not matched to a gene. There are 14 residues in the CDR3. CDR3 sequence: CASSLGLAGNEQFF. The CDR3 coding sequence is TGTGCCAGCAGCTTAGGACTAGCGGGGAATGAGCAGTTCTTC.

In this sample, this clone turned up once. This chain connects TRBV7-6 to TRBJ1-2, with D possibly being TRBD1 (5 bases). CDR1 SGHVS and CDR2 FNYEAQ come from the germline V gene. The CDR3 is 13 amino acids. Trimming stripped 1 base from V and 2 bases from J, with 5 bases between. The CDR3: CASSLGQNYGYTF. CDR3 nucleotides: TGTGCCAGCAGCTTAGGACAGAACTATGGCTACACCTTC. The full variable domain, its missing parts supplied by reference TRBV7-6 and TRBJ1-2, is GAGVSQSPRYKVTKRGQDVALRCDPISGHVSLYWYRQALGQGPEFLTYFNYEAQQDKSGLPNDRFSAERPEGSISTLTIQRTEQRDSAMYRCASSLGQNYGYTFGSGTRLTVV.

This rearrangement joins TRBV5-1 to TRBJ2-7, with D maybe TRBD2 (6 bases). Trimming shortened V by 5 bases and J by 5 bases, and 20 bases separated the two germline ends. Per germline, CDR1 SGHRS and CDR2 YFSETQ. The CDR3 spans 15 residues. DNA for the CDR3: TGCGCCAGCAGTTCGGGGCGGGGCCTCCTAGACGAGCAGTACTTC. It yields the protein CASSSGRGLLDEQYF.

V is TRBV6-5 and J is TRBJ1-5, with a weak D call TRBD1 (6 bases). The CDR3 loop spans 14 amino acids. V shed 6 bases and J shed 2 bases, with 11 bases lying between them. The germline V gene encodes CDR1 MNHEY and CDR2 SVGAGI. The CDR3 reads CASRPRQGNQPQHF. The CDR3 region has the DNA TGTGCCAGCAGGCCCAGACAGGGCAATCAGCCCCAGCATTTT.

This clone has a handful of counts. The chain uses TRBV11-3 and TRBJ2-5; D unclear. Trimming cost V 1 base and J 5 bases, with 14 bases left between them. Germline lookup yields CDR1 SGHNT and CDR2 YENEEA. The CDR3 spans 15 residues. In DNA, the CDR3 is TGTGCCAGCAGCTTAGGAGGTGGTTTCTCGGAGACCCAGTACTTC. Its translation: CASSLGGGFSETQYF.

CDR3 sequence (DNA): TGTGCCAGCAGCTCTCGACAGCGCAACACTGAAGCTTTCTTT. It yields the protein CASSSRQRNTEAFF. The chain joins TRBV6-5 to TRBJ1-1; a possible D gene is TRBD1 (5 bases). CDR1 MNHEY and CDR2 SVGAGI come from the germline V gene. The CDR3 extends over 14 amino acids. V was pared by 6 bases and J by 2 bases, with 13 bases between.

The genes are TRBV28 and TRBJ2-1; 11 bases line up with TRBD1. The CDR3 has 14 amino acids. Per germline, CDR1 MDHEN and CDR2 SYDVKM. The V segment lost 6 bases and the J segment 7 bases; nucleotides outside the gene matches: 5. As DNA, the CDR3 is TGTGCCAGCAGATGGACAGGGGGCCGGAATGAGCAGTTCTTC. Protein: CASRWTGGRNEQFF.

The chain couples TRBV27 to TRBJ2-7, with TRBD1 identical over 8 bases. Per germline, CDR1 MNHEY and CDR2 SMNVEV (reference sequence). Trimming at V came to 6 bases and at J to 3 bases, leaving 10 bases not matched to a gene. The CDR3 runs 15 residues. CDR3 in amino acids: CASSGRDRFVYEQYF. The CDR3 DNA reads TGTGCCAGCAGCGGTAGGGACAGGTTTGTCTACGAGCAGTACTTC.

The chain links TRBV5-1 to TRBJ1-1; TRBD1 might be the D (6 bases). Germline CDR1 and CDR2: SGHRS and YFSETQ. V was clipped by 3 bases and J by 5 bases, with 17 bases between them. CDR3 length: 15 amino acids. CDR3: CASSWDNRVRTEAFF. The CDR3 DNA is TGCGCCAGCAGCTGGGATAACAGGGTTCGGACTGAAGCTTTCTTT.

This chain uses TRBV30 with TRBJ2-7, with D maybe TRBD1 (7 bases). The CDR3 extends over 14 amino acids. V dropped 4 bases and J dropped 3 bases, with 16 bases sitting between them. Germline-derived CDR1 and CDR2 are GTSNPN and SVGIG (reference sequence). The CDR3 region has the DNA TGTGCCTGGACCCGGACAGGACTAATCTACGAGCAGTACTTC. Translated: CAWTRTGLIYEQYF.

This rearrangement joins TRBV28 to TRBJ2-5; 11 bases line up with TRBD2. The length of the CDR3 is 14 residues. Germline V gene lookup returns CDR1 MDHEN and CDR2 SYDVKM. V dropped 6 bases and J dropped 5; count of bases not matched to a gene: 5. CDR3 sequence: CASSQASGGETQYF. The CDR3 DNA reads TGTGCCAGCAGCCAGGCTAGCGGGGGGGAGACCCAGTACTTC. Full variable domain (rest looked up from reference TRBV28 and TRBJ2-5): DVKVTQSSRYLVKRTGEKVFLECVQDMDHENMFWYRQDPGLGLRLIYFSYDVKMKEKGDIPEGYSVSREKKERFSLILESASTNQTSMYLCASSQASGGETQYFGPGTRLLVL.

V usage is TRBV7-9 and J usage is TRBJ2-2; 10 positions match TRBD1. The CDR3 sequence is 18 residues long. Germline CDR1 reads SEHNR; CDR2 reads FQNEAQ (reference sequence). The junction had 7 bases not matched to a gene; V was cut back by 1 base and J by 2 bases. CDR3 nucleotides: TGTGCCAGCAGCTTAGGACAGGGGGCGCGCGGAAACACCGGGGAGCTGTTTTTT. This translates into CASSLGQGARGNTGELFF.